Listed below are T cell receptor beta chains from one sample, sequenced in a study of shared clonotypes between healthy human individuals. Assay: immunoSEQ multiplex PCR; the TCRdb copy retains only in-frame clones and omits some. The sample contains about 1.1 million clones, around 78% of which appear only once. The sequencing input was memory CD4+ T cells from PBMCs. The receptors were gathered from a man aged 18 to 30 in good health. Some clones in this sample may be carry-over from other donors' samples. Each CDR3 is given with its conserved first and last residue. Fields, in order: V gene, J gene, D gene, clone size, CDR3 DNA, CDR3 protein. The D gene is left open where the match is weak. Expanded clones get a size class; other rows say once, few or many, or leave the size out.

v_call: TRBV5-1; j_call: TRBJ2-2; d_call: TRBD2; clone_size: NA; cdr3_nt: TGCGCCAGCCGACCTGCCCCCTCCGGGACTAGCATCATCGGGGAGCTGTTTTTT; cdr3_aa: CASRPAPSGTSIIGELFF
v_call: TRBV5-5; j_call: TRBJ1-1; d_call: NA; clone_size: NA; cdr3_nt: TGTGCCAGCAGCTTGGGGGTATGGGACACTGAAGCTTTCTTT; cdr3_aa: CASSLGVWDTEAFF
v_call: TRBV6-4; j_call: TRBJ2-3; d_call: NA; clone_size: NA; cdr3_nt: TGTGCCAGCAGTGACTCAGACAGCCGCACAGATACGCAGTATTTT; cdr3_aa: CASSDSDSRTDTQYF
v_call: TRBV5-1; j_call: TRBJ2-1; d_call: NA; clone_size: once; cdr3_nt: TGCGCCAGCAGCTTGCGGGTGAGCTCCTACAATGAGCAGTTCTTC; cdr3_aa: CASSLRVSSYNEQFF
v_call: TRBV27; j_call: TRBJ2-6; d_call: NA; clone_size: NA; cdr3_nt: TGTGCCAGCAGTGCCCTCCGAAGCTCTGGGGCCAACGTCCTGACTTTC; cdr3_aa: CASSALRSSGANVLTF
v_call: TRBV30; j_call: TRBJ2-3; d_call: TRBD2; clone_size: NA; cdr3_nt: TGTGCCTGGAGTGTTAGCGGGAGGGCCGGAGATACGCAGTATTTT; cdr3_aa: CAWSVSGRAGDTQYF
v_call: TRBV7-9; j_call: TRBJ2-7; d_call: NA; clone_size: NA; cdr3_nt: TGTGCCAGCAGAGACCTGGGGGGAACATACGAGCAGTACTTC; cdr3_aa: CASRDLGGTYEQYF
v_call: TRBV7-3; j_call: TRBJ2-3; d_call: NA; clone_size: NA; cdr3_nt: TGTGCCAGCAGCTTAACGGATGGCTCAGATACGCAGTATTTT; cdr3_aa: CASSLTDGSDTQYF
v_call: TRBV16; j_call: TRBJ2-3; d_call: NA; clone_size: NA; cdr3_nt: TGTGCCAGCAGCCATTCCCTCACCACAGATACGCAGTATTTT; cdr3_aa: CASSHSLTTDTQYF
v_call: TRBV18; j_call: TRBJ2-7; d_call: TRBD1; clone_size: NA; cdr3_nt: TGTGCCAGCTCCGGGACAGGGCGCGAGCAGTACTTC; cdr3_aa: CASSGTGREQYF
v_call: TRBV11-2; j_call: TRBJ2-1; d_call: NA; clone_size: NA; cdr3_nt: TGTGCCAGCAGCCCGGACTCGAATGAGCAGTTCTTC; cdr3_aa: CASSPDSNEQFF
v_call: TRBV5-6; j_call: TRBJ2-7; d_call: NA; clone_size: NA; cdr3_nt: TGTGCCAGCAGCTTGGGCGTCGGGCGGAGCTACTCCTACGAGCAGTACTTC; cdr3_aa: CASSLGVGRSYSYEQYF
v_call: TRBV7-9; j_call: TRBJ2-2; d_call: NA; clone_size: few; cdr3_nt: TGTGCCAGCAGCCAATACGGCGCCGGGGAGCTGTTTTTT; cdr3_aa: CASSQYGAGELFF
v_call: TRBV27; j_call: TRBJ2-1; d_call: TRBD2; clone_size: NA; cdr3_nt: TGTGCCAGCAGTTTACGTGCTTTAGCGGGAATCCACAATGAGCAGTTCTTC; cdr3_aa: CASSLRALAGIHNEQFF
v_call: TRBV20-1; j_call: TRBJ1-6; d_call: NA; clone_size: NA; cdr3_nt: TGCAGTGCCAGGGGCCACTCACCCCTCCACTTT; cdr3_aa: CSARGHSPLHF